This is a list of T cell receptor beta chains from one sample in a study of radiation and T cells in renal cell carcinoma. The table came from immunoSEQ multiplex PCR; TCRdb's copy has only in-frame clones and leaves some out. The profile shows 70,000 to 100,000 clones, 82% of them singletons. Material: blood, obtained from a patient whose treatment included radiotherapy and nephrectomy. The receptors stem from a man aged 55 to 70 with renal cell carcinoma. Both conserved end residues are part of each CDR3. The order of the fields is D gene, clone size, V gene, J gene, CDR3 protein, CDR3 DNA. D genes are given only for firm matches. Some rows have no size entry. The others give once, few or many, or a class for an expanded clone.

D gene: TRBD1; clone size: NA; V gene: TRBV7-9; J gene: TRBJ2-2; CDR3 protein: CASSLPGTGLDTGELFF; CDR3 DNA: TGTGCCAGCAGCTTACCGGGGACAGGACTTGACACCGGGGAGCTGTTTTTT
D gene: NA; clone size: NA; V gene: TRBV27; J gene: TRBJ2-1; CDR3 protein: CASSLVNEQFF; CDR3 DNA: TGTGCCAGCAGTTTAGTGAATGAGCAGTTCTTC
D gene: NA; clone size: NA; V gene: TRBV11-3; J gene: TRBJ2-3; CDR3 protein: CASSLGTDTQYF; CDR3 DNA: TGTGCCAGCAGCTTAGGAACAGATACGCAGTATTTT
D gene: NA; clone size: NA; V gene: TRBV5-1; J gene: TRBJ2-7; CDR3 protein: CASSLGGGPLGEQYF; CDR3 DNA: TGCGCCAGCAGCTTGGGAGGGGGGCCCCTTGGCGAGCAGTACTTC
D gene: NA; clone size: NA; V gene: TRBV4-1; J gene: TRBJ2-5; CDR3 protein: CASSQDPGRGVGETQYF; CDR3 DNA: TGCGCCAGCAGCCAAGACCCCGGCAGGGGGGTCGGGGAGACCCAGTACTTC
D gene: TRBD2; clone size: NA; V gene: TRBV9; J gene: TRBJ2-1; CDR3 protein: CASSPTGTSSYNEQFF; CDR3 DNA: TGTGCCAGCAGCCCGACCGGGACTAGCTCCTACAATGAGCAGTTCTTC
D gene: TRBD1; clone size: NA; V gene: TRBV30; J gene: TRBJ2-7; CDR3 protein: CAWDLQGPEQYF; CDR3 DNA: TGTGCCTGGGACCTACAGGGGCCCGAGCAGTACTTC
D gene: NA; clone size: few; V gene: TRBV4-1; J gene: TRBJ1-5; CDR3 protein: CASSHPDSNQPQHF; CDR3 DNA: TGCGCCAGCAGCCATCCCGACAGCAATCAGCCCCAGCATTTT
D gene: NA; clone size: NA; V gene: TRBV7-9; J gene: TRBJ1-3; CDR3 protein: CASSLEGGNTIYF; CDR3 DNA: TGTGCCAGCAGCCTAGAGGGAGGAAACACCATATATTTT
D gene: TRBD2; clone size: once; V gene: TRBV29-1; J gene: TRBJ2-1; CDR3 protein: CSVTTSGSNEQFF; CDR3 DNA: TGCAGCGTGACTACTAGCGGGAGTAATGAGCAGTTCTTC
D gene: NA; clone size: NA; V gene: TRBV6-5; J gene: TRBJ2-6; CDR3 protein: CASRTGRYGANVLTF; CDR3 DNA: TGTGCCAGCAGAACAGGAAGGTATGGGGCCAACGTCCTGACTTTC
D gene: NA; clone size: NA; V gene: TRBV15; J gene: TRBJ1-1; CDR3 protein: CATSRDMAGPEAFF; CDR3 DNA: TGTGCCACCAGCAGAGATATGGCAGGGCCTGAAGCTTTCTTT
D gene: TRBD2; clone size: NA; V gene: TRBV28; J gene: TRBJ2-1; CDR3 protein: CASRVAGGNYNEQFF; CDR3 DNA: TGTGCCAGCAGGGTAGCGGGAGGGAACTACAATGAGCAGTTCTTC
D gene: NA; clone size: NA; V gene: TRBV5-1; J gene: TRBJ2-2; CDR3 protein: CASTLHSTGELFF; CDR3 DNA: TGCGCCAGCACCTTGCACAGTACCGGGGAGCTGTTTTTT
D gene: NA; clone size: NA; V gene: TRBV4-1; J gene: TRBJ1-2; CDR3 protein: CASSQDQGRRGGYGYTF; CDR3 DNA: TGCGCCAGCAGCCAAGATCAGGGGAGGAGGGGAGGCTATGGCTACACCTTC
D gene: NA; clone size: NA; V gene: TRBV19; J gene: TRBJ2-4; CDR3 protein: CASSIDWQRTGQNIQYF; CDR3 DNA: TGTGCCAGTAGTATAGATTGGCAGCGGACGGGGCAAAACATTCAGTACTTC
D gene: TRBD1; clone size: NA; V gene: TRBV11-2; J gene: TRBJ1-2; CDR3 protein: CASSLLRDRGYGGYTF; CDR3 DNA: TGTGCCAGCAGCTTACTTCGGGACAGGGGATACGGCGGCTACACCTTC
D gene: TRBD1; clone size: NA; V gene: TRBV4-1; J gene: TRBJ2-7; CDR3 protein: CASSLGQGGPYEQYF; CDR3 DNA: TGCGCCAGCAGCCTTGGACAGGGGGGGCCCTACGAGCAGTACTTC
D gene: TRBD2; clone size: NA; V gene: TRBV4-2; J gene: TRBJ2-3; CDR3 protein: CASSQRLAGGSDTQYF; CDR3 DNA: TGTGCCAGCAGCCAAAGACTAGCGGGAGGGTCGGATACGCAGTATTTT
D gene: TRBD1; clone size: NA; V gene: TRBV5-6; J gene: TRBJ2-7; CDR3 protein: CASSRDRSYEQYF; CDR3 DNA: TGTGCCAGCAGCCGGGACAGGTCCTACGAGCAGTACTTC
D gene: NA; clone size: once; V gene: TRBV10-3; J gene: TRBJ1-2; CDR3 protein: CAISESEGGYTF; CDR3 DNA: TGTGCCATCAGTGAGTCGGAGGGTGGCTACACCTTC
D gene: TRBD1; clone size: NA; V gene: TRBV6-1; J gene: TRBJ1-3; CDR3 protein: CATQGLPGNTIYF; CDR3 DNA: TGTGCCACACAGGGGCTACCTGGAAACACCATATATTTT
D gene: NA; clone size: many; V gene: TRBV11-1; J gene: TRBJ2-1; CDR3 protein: CASSLARSGGSYNEQFF; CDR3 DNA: TGTGCCAGCAGCTTAGCGCGGAGCGGTGGCTCCTACAATGAGCAGTTCTTC
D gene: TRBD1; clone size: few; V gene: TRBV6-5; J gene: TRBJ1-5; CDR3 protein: CASRTGTGFEQPQHF; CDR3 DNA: TGTGCCAGCAGGACCGGGACAGGGTTTGAACAGCCCCAGCATTTT
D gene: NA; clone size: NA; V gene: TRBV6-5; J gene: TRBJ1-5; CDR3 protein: CASRAPGPQHF; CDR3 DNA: TGTGCCAGCAGAGCGCCGGGACCCCAGCATTTT
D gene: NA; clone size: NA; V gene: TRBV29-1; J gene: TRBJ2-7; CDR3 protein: CSVTVSYEQYF; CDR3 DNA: TGCAGCGTTACAGTTTCCTACGAGCAGTACTTC
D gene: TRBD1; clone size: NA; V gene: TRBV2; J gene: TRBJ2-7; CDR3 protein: CASSEGIGTESILYEQYF; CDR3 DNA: TGTGCCAGCAGTGAGGGAATCGGGACAGAGTCTATCCTTTACGAGCAGTACTTC
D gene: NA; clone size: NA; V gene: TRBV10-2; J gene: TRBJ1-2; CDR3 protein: CASSSVRGNYGYTF; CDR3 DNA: TGCGCCAGCAGTTCAGTACGGGGGAACTATGGCTACACCTTC
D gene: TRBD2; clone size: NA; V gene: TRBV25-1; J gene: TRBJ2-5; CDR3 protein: CASSAGLAGVETQYF; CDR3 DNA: TGTGCCAGCAGTGCGGGACTAGCGGGAGTAGAGACCCAGTACTTC
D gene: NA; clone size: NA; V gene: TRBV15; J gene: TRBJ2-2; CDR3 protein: CATSRETRGIDGELFF; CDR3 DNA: TGTGCCACCAGCAGAGAGACTAGGGGCATCGACGGGGAGCTGTTTTTT
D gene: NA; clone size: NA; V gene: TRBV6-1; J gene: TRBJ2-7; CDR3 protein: CASSERERVSYEQYF; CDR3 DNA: TGTGCCAGCAGTGAACGGGAGCGGGTATCCTACGAGCAGTACTTC
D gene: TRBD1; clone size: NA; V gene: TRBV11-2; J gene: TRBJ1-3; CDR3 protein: CAAEGAGNTIYF; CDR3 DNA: TGTGCCGCCGAGGGGGCGGGAAACACCATATATTTT
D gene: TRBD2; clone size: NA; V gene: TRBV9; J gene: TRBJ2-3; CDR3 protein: CASTGTSGRGLADTQYF; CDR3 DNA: TGTGCCAGCACCGGGACTAGCGGGAGGGGCTTGGCAGATACGCAGTATTTT
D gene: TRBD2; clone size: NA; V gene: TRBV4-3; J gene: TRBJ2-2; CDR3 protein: CASSQDQSGGTGELFF; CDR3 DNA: TGCGCCAGCAGCCAAGATCAATCGGGAGGAACCGGGGAGCTGTTTTTT
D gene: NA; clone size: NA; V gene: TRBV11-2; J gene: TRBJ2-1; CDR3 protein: CASSLGGTYNEQFF; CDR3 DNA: TGTGCCAGCAGCTTAGGGGGAACCTACAATGAGCAGTTCTTC
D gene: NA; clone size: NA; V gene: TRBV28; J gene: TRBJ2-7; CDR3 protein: CASSPRQYYEQYF; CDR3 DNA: TGTGCCAGCAGCCCTAGACAGTACTACGAGCAGTACTTC
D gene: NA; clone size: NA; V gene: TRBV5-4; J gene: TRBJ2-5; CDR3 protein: CASSRAPTTSQETQYF; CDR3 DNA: TGTGCCAGCAGCCGCGCACCGACTACCTCCCAAGAGACCCAGTACTTC
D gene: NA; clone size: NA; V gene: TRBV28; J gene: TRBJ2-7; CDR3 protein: CASIAGLTGEQYF; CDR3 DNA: TGTGCCAGCATCGCGGGACTGACAGGAGAGCAGTACTTC
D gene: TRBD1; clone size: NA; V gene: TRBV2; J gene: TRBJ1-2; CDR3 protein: CASSYRGSGYTF; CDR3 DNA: TGTGCCAGCAGTTACAGGGGCAGCGGCTACACCTTC
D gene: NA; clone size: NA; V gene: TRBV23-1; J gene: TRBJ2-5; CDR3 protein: CASSRECQGFQETQYF; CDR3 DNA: TGCGCCAGCAGTCGAGAGTGCCAAGGGTTCCAAGAGACCCAGTACTTC
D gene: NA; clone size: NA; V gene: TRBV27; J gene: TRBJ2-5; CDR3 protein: CASSLRRGQETQYF; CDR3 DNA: TGTGCCAGCAGCCTCAGGCGAGGCCAAGAGACCCAGTACTTC
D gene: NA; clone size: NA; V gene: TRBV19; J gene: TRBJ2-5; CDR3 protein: CAIRAFGAKVTQYF; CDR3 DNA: TGTGCCATTCGGGCCTTTGGGGCAAAGGTGACCCAGTACTTC
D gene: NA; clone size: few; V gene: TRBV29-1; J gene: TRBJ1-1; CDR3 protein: CSVEWGNTEAFF; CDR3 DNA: TGCAGCGTTGAATGGGGGAACACTGAAGCTTTCTTT